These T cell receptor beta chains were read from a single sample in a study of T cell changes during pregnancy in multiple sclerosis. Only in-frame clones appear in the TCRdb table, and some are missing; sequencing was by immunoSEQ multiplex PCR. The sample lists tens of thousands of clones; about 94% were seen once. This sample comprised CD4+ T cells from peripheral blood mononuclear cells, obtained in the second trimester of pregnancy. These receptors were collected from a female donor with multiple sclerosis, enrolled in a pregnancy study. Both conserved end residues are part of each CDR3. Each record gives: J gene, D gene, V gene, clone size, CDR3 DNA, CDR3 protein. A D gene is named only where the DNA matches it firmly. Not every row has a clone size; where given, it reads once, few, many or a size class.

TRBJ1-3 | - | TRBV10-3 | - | TGTGCCATCGGCGGAGACTCTGGAAACACCATATATTTT | CAIGGDSGNTIYF
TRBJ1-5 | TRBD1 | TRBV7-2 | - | TGTGCCAGCAGCTCCCCGGCAGGGGGGAGCAATCAGCCCCAGCATTTT | CASSSPAGGSNQPQHF
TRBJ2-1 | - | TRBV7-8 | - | TGTGCCAGCAGCTTACTGCCAGGCGGGGAGCAGTTCTTC | CASSLLPGGEQFF
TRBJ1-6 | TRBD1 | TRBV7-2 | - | TGTGCCAGCAGCTTTACAGGGGCCCTCCACTTT | CASSFTGALHF
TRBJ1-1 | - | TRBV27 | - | TGTGCCAGCAGCCCACTCCCTCGTGCCCGGGGCACTGAAGCTTTCTTT | CASSPLPRARGTEAFF
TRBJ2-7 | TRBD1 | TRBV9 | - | TGTGCCAGCAGCGTAGGACAGGGGAGCGGCTACGAGCAGTACTTC | CASSVGQGSGYEQYF
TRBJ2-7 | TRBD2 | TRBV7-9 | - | TGTGCCAGCAGCCCACGACTAGCGGGAGGGATCCACGAGCAGTACTTC | CASSPRLAGGIHEQYF
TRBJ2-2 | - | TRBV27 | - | TGTGCCAGCAGTTTGGGCAGAATGTCCGGGGAGCTGTTTTTT | CASSLGRMSGELFF
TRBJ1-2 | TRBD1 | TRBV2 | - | TGTGCCAGCAGCTCGACAGGGGTTGGTAACTATGGCTACACCTTC | CASSSTGVGNYGYTF
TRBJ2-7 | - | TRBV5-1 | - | TGCGCCAGCAGCTGGGCAGGGGCCTACGAGCAGTACTTC | CASSWAGAYEQYF
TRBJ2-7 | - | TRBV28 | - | TGTGCCAGCAGTTTCCAGGGCCTGGCCTACGAGCAGTACTTC | CASSFQGLAYEQYF
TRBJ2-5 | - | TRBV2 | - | TGTGCCAGCAGTGGATTGGGAGGGGGACAAGAGACCCAGTACTTC | CASSGLGGGQETQYF
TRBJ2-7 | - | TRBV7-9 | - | TGTGCCAGCAGCTTAGGCCCGGAGAGGAAGTACTTC | CASSLGPERKYF
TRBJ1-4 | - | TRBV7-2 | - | TGTGCCAGCAGCAGAACAGGTCCGGAAAAACTGTTTTTT | CASSRTGPEKLFF
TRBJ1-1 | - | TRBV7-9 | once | TGTGCCAGCAGCTTCCCAAGGGGCAGGGTGAACACTGAAGCTTTCTTT | CASSFPRGRVNTEAFF
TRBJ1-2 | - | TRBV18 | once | TGTGCCAGCTCACCCAATGCCCAGAACTATGGCTACACCTTC | CASSPNAQNYGYTF
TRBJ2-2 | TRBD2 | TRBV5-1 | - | TGCGCCAGCAGCTTGGGAGGGACTACGAACACCGGGGAGCTGTTTTTT | CASSLGGTTNTGELFF
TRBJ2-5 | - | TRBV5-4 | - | TGTGCCAGCAGCTACTGGGGGGTAGGTCCCCAAGAGACCCAGTACTTC | CASSYWGVGPQETQYF
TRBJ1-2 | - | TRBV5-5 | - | TGTGCCAGCAGCTTGGGTATCGGGGCTAACTATGGCTACACCTTC | CASSLGIGANYGYTF
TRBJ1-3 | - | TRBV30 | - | TGTGCCTGGGGACAGCCCGGAAACACCATATATTTT | CAWGQPGNTIYF
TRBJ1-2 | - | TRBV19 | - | TGTGCCAGTACAGATAACTATGGCTACACCTTC | CASTDNYGYTF
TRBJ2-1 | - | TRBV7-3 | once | TGTGCCAGCAGCTCCGATACTAGTGGCGAGCAGTTCTTC | CASSSDTSGEQFF
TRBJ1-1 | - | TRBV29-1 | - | TGCAGCGCCAGGACGGGAGTGAACACTGAAGCTTTCTTT | CSARTGVNTEAFF
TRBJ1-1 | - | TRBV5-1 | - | TGCGCCAGCAGCTTGGCGGCCCCGGGTCCTGAAGCTTTCTTT | CASSLAAPGPEAFF
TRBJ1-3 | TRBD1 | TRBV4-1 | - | TGCGCCAGCAGCCAAGCCGGGACAGGGAATAAGAACACCATATATTTT | CASSQAGTGNKNTIYF
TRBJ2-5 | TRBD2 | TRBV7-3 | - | TGTGCCAGCAGCTTTAGCGGGGGGGGAGAGACCCAGTACTTC | CASSFSGGGETQYF
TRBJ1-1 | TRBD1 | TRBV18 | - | TGTGCCAGCTCACCACTAGCCGGACAGGTGAACACTGAAGCTTTCTTT | CASSPLAGQVNTEAFF
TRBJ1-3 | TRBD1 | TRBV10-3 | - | TGTGCCATCAGGAAGGACAGGGGTGGAAACACCATATATTTT | CAIRKDRGGNTIYF
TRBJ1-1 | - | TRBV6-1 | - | TGTGCCAGCAGTAAAACGACAGGCCAAGCTTTCTTT | CASSKTTGQAFF
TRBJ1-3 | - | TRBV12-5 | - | TGTGCTAGTGCCCCATGGGGAGTCTCTGGAAACACCATATATTTT | CASAPWGVSGNTIYF
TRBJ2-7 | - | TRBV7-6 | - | TGTGCCAGCAGCTTAGAAGCCAGCGGGTCTTACGAGCAGTACTTC | CASSLEASGSYEQYF
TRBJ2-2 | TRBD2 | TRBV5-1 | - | TGCGCCAGCAGCTGGACTAGCGGATACACCGGGGAGCTGTTTTTT | CASSWTSGYTGELFF
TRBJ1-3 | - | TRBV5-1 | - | TGCGCCAGCAGCGCCGAACATGGCTCTGGAAACACCATATATTTT | CASSAEHGSGNTIYF
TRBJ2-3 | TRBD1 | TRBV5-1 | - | TGCGCCAGCAGCGCGACAGGGGGCGCTGGCACAGATACGCAGTATTTT | CASSATGGAGTDTQYF
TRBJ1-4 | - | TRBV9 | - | TGTGCCAGCAGCGTAGGGGCTGAAAATGAAAAACTGTTTTTT | CASSVGAENEKLFF
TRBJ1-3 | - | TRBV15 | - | TGTGCCACCAGCCCCCGAGAGCCCTCTGGAAACACCATATATTTT | CATSPREPSGNTIYF
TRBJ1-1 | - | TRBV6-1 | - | TGTGCCAGCAGTCTAGATGGCGGGGTCGCTTTCTTT | CASSLDGGVAFF
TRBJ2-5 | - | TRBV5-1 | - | TGCGCCAGCAGCTTGGTAGTTGGAGAGACCCAGTACTTC | CASSLVVGETQYF
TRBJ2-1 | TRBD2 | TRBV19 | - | TGTGCCAGTAGTAAGGGACTAGCGGGGGGCCCCTCCTACAATGAGCAGTTCTTC | CASSKGLAGGPSYNEQFF
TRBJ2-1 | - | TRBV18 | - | TGTGCCAGCTCCCAGGACTACCCGAGTTTTTTTACTTCCTACAATGAGCAGTTCTTC | CASSQDYPSFFTSYNEQFF
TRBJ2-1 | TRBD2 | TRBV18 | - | TGTGCCAGCTCACTTACCCTTGGAGGACTAGCGGGGGGGTCGGCTGAGCAGTTCTTC | CASSLTLGGLAGGSAEQFF
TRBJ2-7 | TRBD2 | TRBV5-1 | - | TGCGCCAGCAGCTTGCAGCTAGCGGGGGGGGCCTACGAGCAGTACTTC | CASSLQLAGGAYEQYF
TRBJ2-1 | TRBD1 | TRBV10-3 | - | TGTGCCATCAGCGATATTTCGGACAGGGCAAGGAATGAGCAGTTCTTC | CAISDISDRARNEQFF
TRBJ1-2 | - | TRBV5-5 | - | TGTGCCAGCAGTTCTCTGAGCGGGGGGAAGGACTATGGCTACACCTTC | CASSSLSGGKDYGYTF
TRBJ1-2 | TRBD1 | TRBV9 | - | TGTGCCAGCAGCCCTCGGACAGGTCGAGGCTATGGCTACACCTTC | CASSPRTGRGYGYTF
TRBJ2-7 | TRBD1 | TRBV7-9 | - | TGTGCCAGCAGTCAATTTATGGGGACAGGGTTCACCTACGAGCAGTACTTC | CASSQFMGTGFTYEQYF
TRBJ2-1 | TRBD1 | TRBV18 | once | TGTGCCAGCTCACCACAGGGACAGAGAATTTACAATGAGCAGTTCTTC | CASSPQGQRIYNEQFF
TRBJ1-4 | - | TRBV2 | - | TGTGCCAGCAGTGAAGGGGTCGCCGGGGATGATGAAAAACTGTTTTTT | CASSEGVAGDDEKLFF
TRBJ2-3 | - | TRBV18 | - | TGTGCCAGCTCACCTCTAGGATCCACAGATACGCAGTATTTT | CASSPLGSTDTQYF
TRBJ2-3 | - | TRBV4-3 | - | TGCGCCAGCAGCCAAGAACCGTCCCGGGTCGATACGCAGTATTTT | CASSQEPSRVDTQYF
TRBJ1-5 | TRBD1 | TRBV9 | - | TGTGCCAGCAGCCCCGGACAGGGGAAAAATCAGCCCCAGCATTTT | CASSPGQGKNQPQHF
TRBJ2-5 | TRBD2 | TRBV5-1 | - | TGCGCCAGCAGCTTGTGGACTAGCGGGGGCCCCCAAGAGACCCAGTACTTC | CASSLWTSGGPQETQYF
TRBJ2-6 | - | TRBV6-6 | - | TGTGCCAGCAGCCTTAGACAGACTGGGGCCAACGTCCTGACTTTC | CASSLRQTGANVLTF
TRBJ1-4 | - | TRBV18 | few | TGTGCCAGCTCAAGCCAGGGGAAGGAAAAACTGTTTTTT | CASSSQGKEKLFF
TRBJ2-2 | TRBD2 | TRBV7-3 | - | TGTGCCAGCAGGTCGACTAGCGGGCTGCTCACCGGGGAGCTGTTTTTT | CASRSTSGLLTGELFF